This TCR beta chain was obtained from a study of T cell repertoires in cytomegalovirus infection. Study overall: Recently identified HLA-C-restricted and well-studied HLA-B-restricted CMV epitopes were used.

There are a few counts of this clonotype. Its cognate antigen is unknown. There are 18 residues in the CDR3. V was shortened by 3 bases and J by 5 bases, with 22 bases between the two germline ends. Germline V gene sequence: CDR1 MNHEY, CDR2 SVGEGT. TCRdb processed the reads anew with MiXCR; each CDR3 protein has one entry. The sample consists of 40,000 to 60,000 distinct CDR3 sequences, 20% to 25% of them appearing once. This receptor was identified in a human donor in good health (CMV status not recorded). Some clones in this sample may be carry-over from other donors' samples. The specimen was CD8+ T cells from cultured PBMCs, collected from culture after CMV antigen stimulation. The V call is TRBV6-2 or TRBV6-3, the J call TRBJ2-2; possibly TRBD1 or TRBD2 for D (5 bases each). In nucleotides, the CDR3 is TGTGCCAGCAGTTATGCCCCGCGGCAGGGCGGGCAGACCGGGGAGCTGTTTTTT. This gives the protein CASSYAPRQGGQTGELFF.